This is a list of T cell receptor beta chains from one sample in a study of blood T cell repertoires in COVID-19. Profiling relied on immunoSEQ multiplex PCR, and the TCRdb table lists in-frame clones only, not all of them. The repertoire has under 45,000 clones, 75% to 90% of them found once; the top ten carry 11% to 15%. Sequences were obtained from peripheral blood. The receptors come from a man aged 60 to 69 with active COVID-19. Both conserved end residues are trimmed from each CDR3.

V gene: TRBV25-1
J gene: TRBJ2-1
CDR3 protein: ASSEYASGRNEQF

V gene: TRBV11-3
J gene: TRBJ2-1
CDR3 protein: ASSHKEGGEQF

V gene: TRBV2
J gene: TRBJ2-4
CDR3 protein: ASGGQETNIQY

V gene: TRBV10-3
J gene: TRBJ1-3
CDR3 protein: AISESGGSGNTIY

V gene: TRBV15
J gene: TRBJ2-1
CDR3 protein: ATSRDDLAGFLGGSSYNEQF

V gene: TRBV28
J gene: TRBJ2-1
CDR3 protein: ASSLPGLAGGGNEQF

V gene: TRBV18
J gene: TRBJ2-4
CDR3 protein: ASSPSRDIQY

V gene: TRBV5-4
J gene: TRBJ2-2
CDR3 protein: ASSFGGGRTNTGELF

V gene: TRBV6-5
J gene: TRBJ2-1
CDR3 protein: ASSYARTYNEQF

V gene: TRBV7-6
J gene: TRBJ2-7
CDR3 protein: ASSLEPRGTYEQY

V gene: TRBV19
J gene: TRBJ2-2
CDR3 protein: ASSKGTFGGSVAGELF

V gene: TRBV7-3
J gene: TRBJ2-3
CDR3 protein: ASSLVAGGGTDTQY

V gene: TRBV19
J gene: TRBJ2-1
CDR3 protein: ASSIRDRGFGEQF